This T cell receptor beta chain was profiled in a study of blood T cell repertoires in COVID-19. Across the study: Collection of acute and convalescent COVID-19 samples took place in the United States, Italy and Spain. PBMCs, B-cell-depleted T cells, or T cells were the source of the cDNA or gDNA that made up the material.

J gave up 2 bases and V 4 bases, and 7 bases lay outside the gene matches. The CDR3 length is 15 residues. Looked up from germline, CDR1 is LGHDT and CDR2 is YNNKEL (reference sequence). Authors' methods: The authors estimated nucleated cell counts from reference gene primer amplification. Measured with immunoSEQ multiplex PCR; TCRdb has only the in-frame clones, and not every one. The V and J calls and clone size come from that table; D and trimming were worked out from the DNA. The sample shows under 300,000 clones, 75% to 90% of them seen only once. This clone has just one count. J is TRBJ2-5 and V is TRBV3-1 (or the pseudogene TRBV3-2), with 7 bases fitting TRBD2. The sequenced material came from peripheral blood. The source is a woman between 40 and 50 years old who had recovered from COVID-19. The CDR3 here is CASSRRDYRQETQYF. CDR3 sequence (DNA): TGTGCCAGCAGCCGCCGGGACTACCGACAAGAGACCCAGTACTTC.